The 5 T cell receptor beta chains reported below all come from one sample, sequenced in a study of CD8+ T cells in alopecia areata. Extracted from the samples, RNA was reverse transcribed into cDNA to serve as the sequencing template. Some clones are missing from TCRdb's copy, which holds only in-frame ones; the method was immunoSEQ multiplex PCR. Of around 34,000 clones listed, around 60% are singletons. The material sequenced was NKG2D-high CD8+ T cells sorted from blood. The receptors come from a human donor with alopecia areata.

Only a few counts were recorded for this clone. This chain connects TRBV27 to TRBJ2-7; D remains unclear. The CDR3 consists of 11 residues. Germline lookup yields CDR1 MNHEY and CDR2 SMNVEV (reference sequence). V was pared by 3 bases and J by 7 bases, with 7 bases between. The CDR3 DNA sequence: TGTGCCAGCAGTTTCCCCGGAGAGCAGTACTTC. Its protein is CASSFPGEQYF.

The chain combines TRBV7-9 with TRBJ2-4, with 8 bases that match TRBD1. With V trimmed by 5 bases and J by 2 bases, 8 bases remained unmatched. The CDR3 covers 16 residues. Germline loops: CDR1 SEHNR, CDR2 FQNEAQ (reference sequence). DNA for the CDR3: TGTGCCAGCAGCCCCGGGACAGGAGCCACCAAAAACATTCAGTACTTC. It translates to CASSPGTGATKNIQYF.

This chain links TRBV4-2 with TRBJ2-7; D remains unclear. CDR3 length: 13 amino acids. Germline CDR1 and CDR2: LGHNA and YNFKEQ. V was pared by 0 bases and J by 2 bases, with 5 bases between. Written as DNA, the CDR3 is TGTGCCAGCAGCCAAGAACCAACCTACGAGCAGTACTTC. This codes for CASSQEPTYEQYF.

The V gene is TRBV28, the J gene TRBJ1-2; D uncertain. Germline V gene sequence: CDR1 MDHEN, CDR2 SYDVKM. The V gene lost 1 base and the J gene lost 6 bases, with 15 bases spanning the gap. The CDR3 covers 15 residues. The CDR3 sequence: CASSLSVSGWDGYTF. DNA of the CDR3: TGTGCCAGCAGTTTATCAGTATCGGGTTGGGATGGCTACACCTTC.

The V call is TRBV4-1, the J call TRBJ1-5; a weak D match, TRBD1 (6 bases). CDR1 and CDR2 from the germline V gene are MGHRA and YSYEKL. This CDR3 contains 14 residues. Trimming left V 2 bases short and J 5 bases short, with 10 bases between. The CDR3 DNA reads as TGCGCCAGCAGCCAATGGGGGCGAGATCAGCCCCAGCATTTT. Its protein is CASSQWGRDQPQHF.